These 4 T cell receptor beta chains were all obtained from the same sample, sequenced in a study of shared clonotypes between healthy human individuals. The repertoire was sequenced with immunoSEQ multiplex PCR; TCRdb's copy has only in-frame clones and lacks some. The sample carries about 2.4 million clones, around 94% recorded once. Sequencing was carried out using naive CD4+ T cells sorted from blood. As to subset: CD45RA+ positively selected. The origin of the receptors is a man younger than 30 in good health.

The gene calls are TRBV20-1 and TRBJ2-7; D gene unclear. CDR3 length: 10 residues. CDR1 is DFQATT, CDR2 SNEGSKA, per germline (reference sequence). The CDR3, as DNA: TGCAGCGTCATGGGAAACGAGCAGTACTTC. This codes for CSVMGNEQYF.

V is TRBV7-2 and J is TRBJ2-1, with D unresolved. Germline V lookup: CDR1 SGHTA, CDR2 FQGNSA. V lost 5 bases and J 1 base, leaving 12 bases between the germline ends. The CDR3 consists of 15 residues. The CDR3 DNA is TGTGCCAGCAGCCTTACTACCCCTTCCTACAATGAGCAGTTCTTC. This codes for CASSLTTPSYNEQFF.

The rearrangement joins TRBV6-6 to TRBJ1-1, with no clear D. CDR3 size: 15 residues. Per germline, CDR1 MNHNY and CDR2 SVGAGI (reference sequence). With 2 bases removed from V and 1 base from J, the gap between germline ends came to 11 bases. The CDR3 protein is CASSYGNRANTEAFF. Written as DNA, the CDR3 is TGTGCCAGCAGTTACGGGAACCGGGCGAACACTGAAGCTTTCTTT.

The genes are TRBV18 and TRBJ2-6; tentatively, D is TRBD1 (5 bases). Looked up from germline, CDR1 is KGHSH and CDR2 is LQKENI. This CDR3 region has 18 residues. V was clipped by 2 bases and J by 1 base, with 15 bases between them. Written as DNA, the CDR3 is TGTGCCAGCTCACCAGTCTTCAGGGCGATATCTGGGGCCAACGTCCTGACTTTC. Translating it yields CASSPVFRAISGANVLTF.